A selection of T cell receptor beta chains follows, all from one sample in a study of T cell responses to AZD1222 COVID-19 vaccine. Data came from immunoSEQ multiplex PCR; TCRdb stores just in-frame clones and leaves some out. The sample shows under 150,000 clones, roughly nine tenths of them seen only once. This material consisted of peripheral blood, taken on day 0 of AZD1222 vaccination. These receptors all stem from an adult in good health. CDR3s include the opening cysteine and the closing phenylalanine or tryptophan. The D gene is left open where the match is weak. Clone size appears in some rows only: once, few, many, or a class for an expanded clone.

v_call	j_call	d_call	clone_size	cdr3_nt	cdr3_aa
TRBV15	TRBJ1-6	.	.	TGTGCCACCAGCAGTGGCCCCACAGGGCTTTCACCCCTCCACTTT	CATSSGPTGLSPLHF
TRBV15	TRBJ1-4	.	.	TGTGCCACCAGCAGAGTCCCCCGGGGGACGGGAAATGAAAAACTGTTTTTT	CATSRVPRGTGNEKLFF
TRBV5-5	TRBJ2-7	.	.	TGTGCCAGCAGCTTGACCACAGCCTACGAGCAGTACTTC	CASSLTTAYEQYF
TRBV6-5	TRBJ1-1	TRBD1	.	TGTGCCAGCAGCGCAGGGGGCTTCAGGGCGAGAGCTTTCTTT	CASSAGGFRARAFF
TRBV5-1	TRBJ1-2	.	.	TGCGCCAGCAGCTTGGATCCGGGCTATGGCTACACCTTC	CASSLDPGYGYTF
TRBV4-1	TRBJ1-5	.	.	TGCGCCAGCAGCCAAGGAGGGATTGGCAATCAGCCCCAGCATTTT	CASSQGGIGNQPQHF
TRBV19	TRBJ1-2	.	.	TGTGCCAGTAGTTTAACCCCGACGGGTAACTATGGCTACACCTTC	CASSLTPTGNYGYTF
TRBV7-9	TRBJ1-4	.	.	TGTGCCAGCAGCCCGACGGAGGACGGTGAAAAACTGTTTTTT	CASSPTEDGEKLFF
TRBV28	TRBJ1-6	.	.	TGTGCCAGCAGTTTCGGGCGGGGTAATTCACCCCTCCACTTT	CASSFGRGNSPLHF
TRBV19	TRBJ2-1	.	few	TGTGCCAGTAGTATGAGTCTGACAGGCCTCAATGAGCAGTTCTTC	CASSMSLTGLNEQFF
TRBV2	TRBJ1-5	.	.	TGTGCCAGCAGTGAGCGAGAGGATTCGGCCCAGCCCCAGCATTTT	CASSEREDSAQPQHF